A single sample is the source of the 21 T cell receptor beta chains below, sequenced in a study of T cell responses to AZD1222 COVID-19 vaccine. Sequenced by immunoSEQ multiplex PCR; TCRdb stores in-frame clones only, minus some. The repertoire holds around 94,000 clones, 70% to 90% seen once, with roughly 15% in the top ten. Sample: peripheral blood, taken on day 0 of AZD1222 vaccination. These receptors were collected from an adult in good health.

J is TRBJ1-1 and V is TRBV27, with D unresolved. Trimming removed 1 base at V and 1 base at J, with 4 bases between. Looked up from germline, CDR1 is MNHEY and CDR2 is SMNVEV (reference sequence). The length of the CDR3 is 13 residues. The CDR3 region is CASSLWANTEAFF. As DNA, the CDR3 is TGTGCCAGCAGTTTATGGGCGAACACTGAAGCTTTCTTT.

The chain's CDR3 is CASSQAHPGSGANVLTF. The CDR3, as DNA: TGCGCCAGCAGCCAAGCGCATCCGGGGTCCGGGGCCAACGTCCTGACTTTC. The V call is TRBV4-1, the J call TRBJ2-6, with a possible D match to TRBD2 (5 bases). Germline V lookup: CDR1 MGHRA, CDR2 YSYEKL. This CDR3 region has 17 residues. V was clipped by 1 base and J by 4 bases, with 14 bases between them.

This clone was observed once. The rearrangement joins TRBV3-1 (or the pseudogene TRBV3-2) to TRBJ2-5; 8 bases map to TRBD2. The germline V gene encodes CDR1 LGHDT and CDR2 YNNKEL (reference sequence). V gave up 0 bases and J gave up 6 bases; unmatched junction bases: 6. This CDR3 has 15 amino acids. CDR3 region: CASSQDLGGAQTQYF. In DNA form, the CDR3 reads TGTGCCAGCAGCCAAGATCTCGGGGGGGCCCAGACCCAGTACTTC.

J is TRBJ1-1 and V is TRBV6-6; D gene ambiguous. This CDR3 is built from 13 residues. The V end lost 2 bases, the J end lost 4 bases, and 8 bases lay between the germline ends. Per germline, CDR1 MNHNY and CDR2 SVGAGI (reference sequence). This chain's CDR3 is CASSYTEGTEAFF. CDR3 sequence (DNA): TGTGCCAGCAGTTACACAGAAGGCACTGAAGCTTTCTTT.

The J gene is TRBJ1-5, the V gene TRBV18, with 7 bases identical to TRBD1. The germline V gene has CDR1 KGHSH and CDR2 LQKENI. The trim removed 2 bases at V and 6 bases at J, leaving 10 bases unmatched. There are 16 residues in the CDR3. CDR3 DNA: TGTGCCAGCTCACCATTAAACCCAGGGGGTGGTCAGCCCCAGCATTTT. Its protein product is CASSPLNPGGGQPQHF.

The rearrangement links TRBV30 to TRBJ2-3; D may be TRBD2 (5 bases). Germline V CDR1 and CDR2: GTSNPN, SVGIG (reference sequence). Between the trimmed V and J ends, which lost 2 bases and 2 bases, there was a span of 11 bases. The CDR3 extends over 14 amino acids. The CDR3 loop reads CAWSPGKVTDTQYF. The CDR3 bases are TGTGCCTGGAGTCCGGGGAAAGTCACAGATACGCAGTATTTT. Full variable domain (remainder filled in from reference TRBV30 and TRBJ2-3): SQTIHQWPATLVQPVGSPLSLECTVEGTSNPNLYWYRQAAGRGLQLLFYSVGIGQISSEVPQNLSASRPQDRQFILSSKKLLLSDSGFYLCAWSPGKVTDTQYFGPGTRLTVL.

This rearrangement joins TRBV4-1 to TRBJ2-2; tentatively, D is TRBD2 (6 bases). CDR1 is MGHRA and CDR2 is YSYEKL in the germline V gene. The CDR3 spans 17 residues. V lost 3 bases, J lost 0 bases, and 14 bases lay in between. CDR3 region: CASSQGGGTANTGELFF. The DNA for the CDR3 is TGCGCCAGCAGCCAGGGAGGAGGCACGGCGAACACCGGGGAGCTGTTTTTT.

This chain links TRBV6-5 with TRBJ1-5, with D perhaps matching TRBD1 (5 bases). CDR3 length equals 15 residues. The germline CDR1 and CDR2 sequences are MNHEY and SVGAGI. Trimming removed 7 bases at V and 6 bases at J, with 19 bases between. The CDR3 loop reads CASNTSPLGGQPQHF. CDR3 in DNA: TGTGCCAGCAATACTAGCCCCCTGGGGGGTCAGCCCCAGCATTTT.

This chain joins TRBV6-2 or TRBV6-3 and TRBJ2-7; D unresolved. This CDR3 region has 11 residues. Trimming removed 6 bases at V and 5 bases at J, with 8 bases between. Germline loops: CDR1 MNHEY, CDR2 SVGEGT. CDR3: CASSLWDEQYF. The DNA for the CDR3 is TGTGCCAGCAGCCTCTGGGACGAGCAGTACTTC.

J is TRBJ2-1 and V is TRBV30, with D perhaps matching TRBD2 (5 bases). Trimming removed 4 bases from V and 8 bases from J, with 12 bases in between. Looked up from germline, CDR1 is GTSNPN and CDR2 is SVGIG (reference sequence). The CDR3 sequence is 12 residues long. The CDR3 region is CAWKPGNHEQFF. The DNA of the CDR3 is TGTGCCTGGAAGCCCGGGAACCATGAGCAGTTCTTC.

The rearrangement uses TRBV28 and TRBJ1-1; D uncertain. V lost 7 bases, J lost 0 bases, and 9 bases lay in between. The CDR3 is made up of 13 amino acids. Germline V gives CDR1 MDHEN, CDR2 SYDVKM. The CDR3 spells CASNFGVNTEAFF. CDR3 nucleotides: TGTGCCAGCAACTTTGGGGTGAACACTGAAGCTTTCTTT. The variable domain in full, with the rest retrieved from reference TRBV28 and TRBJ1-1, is DVKVTQSSRYLVKRTGEKVFLECVQDMDHENMFWYRQDPGLGLRLIYFSYDVKMKEKGDIPEGYSVSREKKERFSLILESASTNQTSMYLCASNFGVNTEAFFGQGTRLTVV.

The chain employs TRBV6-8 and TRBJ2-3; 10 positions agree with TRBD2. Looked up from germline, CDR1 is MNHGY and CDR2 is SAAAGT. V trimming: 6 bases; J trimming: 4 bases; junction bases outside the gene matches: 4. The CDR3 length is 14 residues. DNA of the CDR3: TGTGCCAGCAGACCGGGACTAGCGTCAGATACGCAGTATTTT. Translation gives CASRPGLASDTQYF.

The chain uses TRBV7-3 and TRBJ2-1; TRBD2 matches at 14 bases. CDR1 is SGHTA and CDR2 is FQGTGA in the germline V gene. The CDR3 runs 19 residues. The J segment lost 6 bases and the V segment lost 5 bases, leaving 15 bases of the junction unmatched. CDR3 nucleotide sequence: TGTGCCAGCAGCCCCATCCCCGCCTCGACTAGCGGGGGGGCCAATGAGCAGTTCTTC. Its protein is CASSPIPASTSGGANEQFF.

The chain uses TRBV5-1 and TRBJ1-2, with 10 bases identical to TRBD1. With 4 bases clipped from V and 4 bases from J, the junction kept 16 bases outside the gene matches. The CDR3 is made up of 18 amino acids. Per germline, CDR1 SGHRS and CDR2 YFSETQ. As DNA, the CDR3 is TGCGCCAGCAGCGCATTCGGGACAGGGGACCTCTCAACCTATGGCTACACCTTC. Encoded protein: CASSAFGTGDLSTYGYTF.

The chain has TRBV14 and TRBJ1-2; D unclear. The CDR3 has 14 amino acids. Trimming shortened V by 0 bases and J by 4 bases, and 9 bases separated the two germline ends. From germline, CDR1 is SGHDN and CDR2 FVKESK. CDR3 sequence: CASSQDWVPYGYTF. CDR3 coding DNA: TGTGCCAGCAGCCAAGATTGGGTCCCCTATGGCTACACCTTC.

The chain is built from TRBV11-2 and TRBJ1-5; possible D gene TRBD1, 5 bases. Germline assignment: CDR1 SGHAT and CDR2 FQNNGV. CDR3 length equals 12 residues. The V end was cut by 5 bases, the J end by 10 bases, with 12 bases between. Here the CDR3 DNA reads TGTGCCAGCAGCCTAGGAGGGGAACCCCAGCATTTT. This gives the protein CASSLGGEPQHF.

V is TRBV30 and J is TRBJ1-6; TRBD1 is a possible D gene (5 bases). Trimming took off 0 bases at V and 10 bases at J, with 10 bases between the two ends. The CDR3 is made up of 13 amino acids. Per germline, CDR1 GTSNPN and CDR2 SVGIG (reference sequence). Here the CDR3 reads CAWSVQVGSPLHF. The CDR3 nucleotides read TGTGCCTGGAGTGTACAGGTTGGGTCACCCCTCCACTTT.

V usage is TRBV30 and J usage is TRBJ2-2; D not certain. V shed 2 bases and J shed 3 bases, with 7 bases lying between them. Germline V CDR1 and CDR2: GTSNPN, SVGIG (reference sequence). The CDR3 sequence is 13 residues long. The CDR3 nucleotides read TGTGCCTGGAGTAAACAATACACCGGGGAGCTGTTTTTT. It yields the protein CAWSKQYTGELFF.

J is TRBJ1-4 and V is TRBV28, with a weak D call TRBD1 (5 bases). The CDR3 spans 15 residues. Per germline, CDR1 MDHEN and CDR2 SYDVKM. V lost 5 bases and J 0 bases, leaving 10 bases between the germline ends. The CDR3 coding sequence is TGTGCCAGCAGTCCAGGGTTTTCAACTAATGAAAAACTGTTTTTT. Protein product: CASSPGFSTNEKLFF.

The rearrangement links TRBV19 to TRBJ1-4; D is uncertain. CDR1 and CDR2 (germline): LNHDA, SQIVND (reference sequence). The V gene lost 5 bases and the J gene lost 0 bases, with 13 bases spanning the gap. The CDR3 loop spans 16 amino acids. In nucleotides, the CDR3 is TGTGCCAGTAGTGCCGGTCGGCCCTCAACTAATGAAAAACTGTTTTTT. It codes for CASSAGRPSTNEKLFF.

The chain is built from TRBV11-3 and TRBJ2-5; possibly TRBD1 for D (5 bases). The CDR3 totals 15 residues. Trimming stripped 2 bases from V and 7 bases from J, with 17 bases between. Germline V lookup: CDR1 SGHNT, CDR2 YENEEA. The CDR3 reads CASSLNGQGAGTQYF. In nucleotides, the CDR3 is TGTGCCAGCAGCTTAAATGGGCAGGGCGCCGGGACCCAGTACTTC.